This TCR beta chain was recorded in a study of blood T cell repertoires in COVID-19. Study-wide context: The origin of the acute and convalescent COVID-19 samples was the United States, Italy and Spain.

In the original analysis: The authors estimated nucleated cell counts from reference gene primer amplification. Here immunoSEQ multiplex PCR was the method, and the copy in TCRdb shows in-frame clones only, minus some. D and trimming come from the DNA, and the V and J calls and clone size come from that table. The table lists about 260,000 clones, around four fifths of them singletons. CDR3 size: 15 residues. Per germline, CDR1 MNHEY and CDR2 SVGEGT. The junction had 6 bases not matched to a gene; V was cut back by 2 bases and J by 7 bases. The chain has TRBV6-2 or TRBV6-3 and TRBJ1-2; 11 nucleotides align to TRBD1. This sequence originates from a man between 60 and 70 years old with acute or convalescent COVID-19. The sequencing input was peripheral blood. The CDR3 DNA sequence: TGTGCCAGCAGTTACAGGACAGGGGGCGTCGGTGGCTACACCTTC. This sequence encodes CASSYRTGGVGGYTF.